A single sample gave rise to the 21 T cell receptor beta chains below, sequenced in a study of T-cell reconstitution after alpha-beta-depleted transplantation in children. Preparing the TCRbeta library involved the use of unique molecular identifiers. TCRdb processed the PCR reads anew with MiXCR; each CDR3 protein has one entry. The table has about 350,000 distinct CDR3 sequences, roughly 16% seen once; the top ten hold about 41%. This sample comprised PBMCs, mostly from graft donor cells, obtained 360 days after TCRalphabeta/CD19-depleted stem cell transplant. The receptors stem from a male patient aged 2 to 10 who had a stem cell transplant for acute lymphoblastic leukemia, so the T cells may come from the graft donor.

Many counts were recorded for this clonotype. V and J are TRBV11-2 and TRBJ1-5; no reliable D call. Germline V gene lookup returns CDR1 SGHAT and CDR2 FQNNGV. The CDR3 runs to 15 residues. The V end lost 5 bases, the J end lost 0 bases, and 11 bases lay between the germline ends. The DNA for the CDR3 is TGTGCCAGCAGCCAAGGGAGTTATAGCAATCAGCCCCAGCATTTT. Translated: CASSQGSYSNQPQHF. Full variable domain (remainder filled in from reference TRBV11-2 and TRBJ1-5): EAGVAQSPRYKIIEKRQSVAFWCNPISGHATLYWYQQILGQGPKLLIQFQNNGVVDDSQLPKDRFSAERLKGVDSTLKIQPAKLEDSAVYLCASSQGSYSNQPQHFGDGTRLSIL.

This clonotype was detected ten times or more. The V and J genes are TRBV4-1 and TRBJ1-1; D is uncertain. CDR3 size: 16 residues. V was pared by 6 bases and J by 4 bases, with 21 bases between. From germline, CDR1 is MGHRA and CDR2 YSYEKL. The CDR3 DNA reads as TGCGCCAGCAGGCCCGGTGGTACCGGTGGAAGCACTGAAGCTTTCTTT. As protein: CASRPGGTGGSTEAFF.

In this sample, this clonotype turned up a few times. The V gene is TRBV5-1, the J gene TRBJ1-1, with D hard to call. V lost 0 bases to trimming and J lost 2 bases, with 11 bases between them. CDR1 SGHRS and CDR2 YFSETQ come from the germline V gene. The CDR3 consists of 15 residues. The CDR3 reads CASSLGQIFNTEAFF. DNA of the CDR3: TGCGCCAGCAGCTTGGGCCAGATTTTTAACACTGAAGCTTTCTTT.

This clonotype was recorded many times. The chain employs TRBV20-1 and TRBJ1-4, with D hard to call. The germline V and J ends were trimmed by 3 bases and 8 bases, with 22 bases remaining between them. The germline CDR1 and CDR2 sequences are DFQATT and SNEGSKA (reference sequence). CDR3 size: 16 residues. DNA for the CDR3: TGCAGTGCTAGGAGGGTTGTTGAAACCATTAGGGAAAAACTGTTTTTT. Amino acids: CSARRVVETIREKLFF.

The rearrangement uses TRBV28 and TRBJ2-7; D unresolved. This CDR3 is built from 14 residues. CDR1 MDHEN and CDR2 SYDVKM come from the germline V gene. Trimming took off 2 bases at V and 2 bases at J, with 10 bases between the two ends. CDR3 region: CASSLRQAPYEQYF. CDR3 DNA: TGTGCCAGCAGTTTAAGGCAGGCGCCCTACGAGCAGTACTTC.

This chain connects TRBV12-3 or TRBV12-4 to TRBJ2-1, with D perhaps TRBD2 (6 bases). CDR3 length equals 12 residues. Between the trimmed V and J ends, which lost 5 bases and 9 bases, there was a span of 11 bases. The CDR3 region has the DNA TGTGCCAGCAGTATCACAGCGGGTGAGCAGTTCTTC. Its translation: CASSITAGEQFF.

The V gene is TRBV6-1, the J gene TRBJ2-5, with 7 bases that match TRBD2. The V gene end was trimmed by 5 bases and the J gene end by 4 bases; junction bases not matched to a gene: 4. This CDR3 spans 13 amino acids. From germline, CDR1 is MNHNS and CDR2 SASEGT. The CDR3 DNA follows: TGTGCCAGCAGTAGAAGCGGGGTAGAGACCCAGTACTTC. This translates into CASSRSGVETQYF.

The chain links TRBV7-3 to TRBJ2-3, with TRBD2 matching over 13 bases. CDR3 size: 16 residues. V shed 2 bases and J 6 bases; nucleotides not matched to a gene: 5. CDR1 is SGHTA, CDR2 FQGTGA, per germline. In DNA, the CDR3 is TGTGCCAGCAGCTTAGGACTAGCGGGAGATAGCGATACGCAGTATTTT. It encodes CASSLGLAGDSDTQYF. Based on the CDR3 plus reference TRBV7-3 and TRBJ2-3, the full variable domain is GAGVSQTPSNKVTEKGKYVELRCDPISGHTALYWYRQSLGQGPEFLIYFQGTGAADDSGLPNDRFFAVRPEGSVSTLKIQRTERGDSAVYLCASSLGLAGDSDTQYFGPGTRLTVL.

A remark on this clonotype: One end of the junction varies from germline; a read error may be responsible. The chain has TRBV20-1 and TRBJ1-5; D is possibly TRBD1 (5 bases). This CDR3 spans 17 amino acids. CDR1 is DFQATT, CDR2 SNEGSKA, per germline (reference sequence). The CDR3 spells CCARGPTGPYSNQPQHF. The DNA for the CDR3 is TGCTGTGCTAGAGGACCCACAGGACCGTATAGCAATCAGCCCCAGCATTTT.

This clonotype has ten or more counts. This chain joins TRBV10-3 and TRBJ1-2, with D perhaps TRBD1 (5 bases). This CDR3 region has 15 residues. With 3 bases removed from V and 4 bases from J, the gap between germline ends came to 15 bases. The germline gives CDR1 ENHRY, CDR2 SYGVKD. The CDR3 sequence: CAISDSAFGTYGYTF. The CDR3 DNA sequence: TGTGCCATCAGTGATTCGGCCTTCGGGACCTATGGCTACACCTTC.

The V gene is TRBV20-1, the J gene TRBJ2-7, with a weak D call TRBD2 (5 bases). CDR3 length equals 16 residues. Trimming shortened V by 0 bases and J by 11 bases, and 26 bases separated the two germline ends. In germline, CDR1 is DFQATT, CDR2 SNEGSKA (reference sequence). The CDR3 here is CSARDGLHASPTSKYF. The CDR3 nucleotides read TGCAGTGCTAGAGATGGACTCCACGCCTCTCCTACGAGCAAGTACTTC.

This clonotype showed up many times. V usage is TRBV25-1 and J usage is TRBJ2-3, with D tentatively TRBD1 (6 bases). Germline values: CDR1 MGHDK, CDR2 SYGVNS. CDR3 length: 13 residues. V was trimmed by 8 bases and J by 2 bases, leaving 11 bases between them. CDR3 DNA sequence: TGTGCCAGCTCAGACAGGTTCACAGATACGCAGTATTTT. Its protein product is CASSDRFTDTQYF.

J is TRBJ1-4 and V is TRBV4-3, with no clear D. The CDR3 runs 16 residues. Trimming cost V 2 bases and J 8 bases, with 18 bases left between them. The germline V gene has CDR1 LGHNA and CDR2 YSLEER. CDR3 residues: CASSQIRGAAIEKLFF. The CDR3 region has the DNA TGCGCCAGCAGCCAAATTAGAGGTGCGGCAATAGAAAAACTGTTTTTT.

The chain links TRBV6-2 or TRBV6-3 to TRBJ2-3; D not resolved. Germline CDR1 MNHEY, CDR2 SVGEGT. V lost 2 bases, J lost 2 bases, and 8 bases lay in between. This CDR3 comprises 14 residues. The CDR3 bases are TGTGCCAGCAGTTACATCCAGGCCACAGATACGCAGTATTTT. Its protein is CASSYIQATDTQYF.

Ten or more counts support this clonotype. The chain recombines TRBV6-1 with TRBJ1-6; 10 bases line up with TRBD1. The V gene's germline CDR1 is MNHNS and CDR2 SASEGT. This CDR3 comprises 17 residues. J gave up 7 bases and V 4 bases, and 10 bases lay outside the gene matches. The CDR3: CASSGDRGRHRNSPLHF. DNA of the CDR3: TGTGCCAGCAGTGGAGACAGGGGGCGACATCGGAATTCACCCCTCCACTTT.

This clonotype appeared a few times. The rearrangement joins TRBV4-3 to TRBJ2-2, with 12 bases identical to TRBD2. The germline V gene encodes CDR1 LGHNA and CDR2 YSLEER. CDR3 length: 15 amino acids. V lost 2 bases to trimming and J lost 8 bases; unmatched junction nucleotides: 3. For the CDR3, the DNA is TGCGCCAGCAGCCAACTAGCGGGAGGGCTAGGGGAGCTGTTTTTT. Its translation: CASSQLAGGLGELFF.

This clonotype came up a few times. The chain joins TRBV7-8 to TRBJ2-7; TRBD1 matches 9 bases. Germline CDR1 and CDR2: SGHVS and FQNEAQ. V was clipped by 1 base and J by 1 base; unmatched bases: 2. CDR3 length: 15 amino acids. The CDR3 region has the DNA TGTGCCAGCAGCTTAGAACAGGGGGCTTCCTACGAGCAGTACTTC. Amino acids: CASSLEQGASYEQYF.

This chain links TRBV30 with TRBJ1-5; tentative D call: TRBD1 (6 bases). The CDR3 loop spans 13 amino acids. V was clipped by 4 bases and J by 5 bases, with 12 bases between them. In germline, CDR1 is GTSNPN, CDR2 SVGIG (reference sequence). The CDR3, as DNA: TGTGCCTGGAAGGCAGGGGTCCATCAGCCCCAGCATTTT. Amino acid sequence: CAWKAGVHQPQHF.

Many counts were recorded for this clonotype. The rearrangement uses TRBV12-3 or TRBV12-4 and TRBJ2-7; D unresolved. The length of the CDR3 is 16 residues. V dropped 2 bases and J dropped 4 bases, with 18 bases sitting between them. This chain's CDR3 is CASSLSRRMGRYEQYF. The CDR3 coding sequence is TGTGCCAGCAGTTTATCCCGAAGGATGGGAAGGTACGAGCAGTACTTC.

This clonotype was detected ten times or more. The rearrangement uses TRBV28 and TRBJ1-4; maybe TRBD1 (5 bases). The CDR3 has 16 residues. The germline gives CDR1 MDHEN, CDR2 SYDVKM. The V end was cut by 6 bases, the J end by 0 bases, with 14 bases between. CDR3 nucleotide sequence: TGTGCCAGCAGCTGGGACCGGGGTGCAACTAATGAAAAACTGTTTTTT. As protein: CASSWDRGATNEKLFF.

The gene calls are TRBV18 and TRBJ2-1; D is perhaps TRBD2 (5 bases). CDR3 length equals 14 residues. The germline V and J ends were trimmed by 4 bases and 8 bases, with 15 bases remaining between them. In germline, CDR1 is KGHSH, CDR2 LQKENI. DNA for the CDR3: TGTGCCAGCTCACTATCCAGACTACCGGATGAGCAGTTCTTC. It encodes CASSLSRLPDEQFF.